This T cell receptor beta chain was profiled in a study of cytomegalovirus exposure and HLA in healthy donors. With respect to this clone: No antigen is known for it.

Germline-derived CDR1 and CDR2 are LNHDA and SQIVND (reference sequence). V dropped 6 bases and J dropped 0 bases, with 19 bases sitting between them. CDR3 length: 17 residues. Overall study results and limits: Later on, an analysis tied approximately 17,000 TCR beta sequences to HLA alleles at 0.05 false discovery rate. Later analysis showed most CMV-associated TCR beta chains appearing HLA-restricted. A later look showed TCR association rates differing by HLA locus, highest for DRB1 and lowest for HLA-C. In a later analysis, compared with equally common non-associated chains, HLA-associated beta chains were more expanded.

60 Vbeta and 13 Jbeta primers were used in PCR. TCRdb keeps only in-frame clones here, not all; method: immunoSEQ multiplex PCR. The data show 60,000 to 75,000 clones, about 74% seen once. The sample was PBMCs. The TCR sequence derives from a woman in her fifties or sixties in good health and CMV-seropositive. V usage is TRBV19 and J usage is TRBJ2-3, with a weak D call TRBD2 (6 bases). The CDR3 DNA reads as TGTGCCAGTAGACCCTCGGGACTGGGGCTTAGCACAGATACGCAGTATTTT. This codes for CASRPSGLGLSTDTQYF. The variable domain in full, with the rest retrieved from reference TRBV19 and TRBJ2-3, is DGGITQSPKYLFRKEGQNVTLSCEQNLNHDAMYWYRQDPGQGLRLIYYSQIVNDFQKGDIAEGYSVSREKKESFPLTVTSAQKNPTAFYLCASRPSGLGLSTDTQYFGPGTRLTVL.